Below, 2 T cell receptor beta chains from the same sample are listed, as sequenced in a study of T cells in Graves' hyperthyroidism and ophthalmopathy. TCR beta CDR3 sequences were amplified from RNA transcripts. Initially, a first-round RT-PCR of the TCR CDR3 employed the HTBI primer set. TCRdb independently ran MiXCR on the multiplex PCR reads; one entry per CDR3 protein. The table has around 620,000 distinct CDR3 sequences, just over 45% seen once. The specimen sequenced was peripheral blood or thyroid tissue (not recorded which). The receptor set was obtained from an adult woman with Graves' disease, either hyperthyroidism or ophthalmopathy (not recorded which).

The chain is built from TRBV20-1 and TRBJ1-2; D might be TRBD1 (6 bases). Germline CDR1 reads DFQATT; CDR2 reads SNEGSKA (reference sequence). V lost 5 bases and J 2 bases, leaving 9 bases between the germline ends. The CDR3 covers 12 residues. The CDR3 DNA reads as TGCAGTGCTTTCGACAGGAACTATGGCTACACCTTC. Protein sequence: CSAFDRNYGYTF.

The rearrangement joins TRBV2 to TRBJ2-5; 8 nucleotides line up with TRBD1. Germline CDR1 reads SNHLY; CDR2 reads FYNNEI. Trimming cost V 7 bases and J 5 bases; bases outside gene matches: 12. The CDR3 has 15 amino acids. This chain's CDR3 is CASTLRGHTGETQYF. The CDR3 bases are TGTGCCAGCACCCTCAGGGGGCACACCGGGGAGACCCAGTACTTC.